This T cell receptor beta chain came from a study of T cell responses to AZD1222 COVID-19 vaccine. General study points: As reported, nearly half of all spike-specific TCRs target variant regions that are unmutated. The study sampled repertoires only after the peak T cell response.

As to this clone: Its target is not known.

Only in-frame clones appear in the TCRdb table, and some are missing; sequencing was by immunoSEQ multiplex PCR. Here the sample spans some 150,000 clones, approximately 85% being singletons. Source: peripheral blood, taken 28 days after the second dose of the MenACWY control vaccine. This TCR was recovered from an adult who received the MenACWY meningococcal vaccine as a control.

The DNA for the CDR3 is TGTGCCATCAGGGGACGACAGGCGGACACCATATATTTT. It is translated as CAIRGRQADTIYF. The chain combines TRBV10-3 with TRBJ1-3; a weak D match, TRBD1 (6 bases). The CDR3 runs 13 residues. Deletions cut 6 bases from V and 8 bases from J, with 14 bases between. The germline V gene encodes CDR1 ENHRY and CDR2 SYGVKD.